This note documents a single T cell receptor beta chain sequence. The same CDR3 also results from other DNA sequences found in this sample. The sample originates from a study of cytomegalovirus exposure and HLA in healthy donors. Sequencing was performed with immunoSEQ multiplex PCR; in TCRdb, only in-frame clones are kept and a portion is missing. The table has a few hundred thousand clones, roughly 84% seen once; the top ten hold around 15%. CDR3 length: 12 residues. Deletions cut 6 bases from V and 3 bases from J, with 9 bases between. The germline CDR1 and CDR2 sequences are KGHSH and LQKENI. Input material: PBMCs. The chain joins TRBV18 to TRBJ2-7, with TRBD2 as a possible D gene (5 bases). The sequence came from a young woman in good health and CMV-seropositive. The CDR3 sequence is CASSLDYYEQYF. CDR3 in DNA: TGTGCCAGCTCCCTCGACTACTACGAGCAGTACTTC.